A selection of T cell receptor beta chains follows, all from one sample in a study of cytomegalovirus exposure and HLA in healthy donors. The repertoire was sequenced with immunoSEQ multiplex PCR; TCRdb's copy has only in-frame clones and lacks some. The profile shows 200,000 to 250,000 clones, over 75% of them singletons. The sequenced sample consisted of PBMCs. Receptors were obtained from a girl aged 2-9 years in good health and CMV-seronegative. The CDR3 runs from the conserved cysteine through the conserved F or W. D genes are given only for firm matches. Rows may omit the clone size; those that give it use once, few, many or a size class.

d_call j_call clone_size v_call cdr3_aa cdr3_nt
TRBD2 TRBJ2-7 - TRBV7-6 CASSIFLAGVDSSYEQYF TGTGCCAGCAGCATTTTTTTAGCGGGAGTAGATAGCTCCTACGAGCAGTACTTC
- TRBJ2-2 - TRBV28 CASETANTGELFF TGTGCCAGCGAGACAGCGAACACCGGGGAGCTGTTTTTT
- TRBJ1-1 few TRBV6-1 CASSEALGSEAFF TGTGCCAGCAGTGAAGCGCTAGGCTCGGAAGCTTTCTTT
TRBD1 TRBJ1-1 - TRBV6-5 CASRKDRGGTEAFF TGTGCCAGCAGGAAAGACAGGGGAGGCACTGAAGCTTTCTTT
TRBD2 TRBJ2-1 once TRBV6-6 CASTAIAGVSYNEQFF TGTGCCAGCACCGCGATAGCGGGAGTCTCCTACAATGAGCAGTTCTTC
TRBD1 TRBJ1-1 few TRBV6-5 CASKGQLNTEAFF TGTGCCAGCAAGGGACAGCTGAACACTGAAGCTTTCTTT
- TRBJ2-3 - TRBV4-2 CASSPESLARADTQYF TGTGCCAGCAGCCCGGAAAGCCTGGCGCGGGCAGATACGCAGTATTTT
- TRBJ2-7 - TRBV29-1 CSVEDFVYEQYF TGCAGCGTTGAAGATTTTGTCTACGAGCAGTACTTC
- TRBJ1-1 - TRBV10-2 CASSGQRIMNTEAFF TGCGCCAGCAGTGGCCAGCGAATTATGAACACTGAAGCTTTCTTT
TRBD1 TRBJ1-3 - TRBV15 CATSRDRVGNTIYF TGTGCCACCAGCCGAGACAGGGTTGGAAACACCATATATTTT
TRBD1 TRBJ1-5 - TRBV7-9 CASSLGQGGEPQHF TGTGCCAGCAGCTTAGGACAGGGAGGTGAGCCCCAGCATTTT
- TRBJ2-1 - TRBV4-1 CASSPQGVGYNEQFF TGCGCCAGCAGCCCCCAAGGGGTAGGGTACAATGAGCAGTTCTTC
TRBD1 TRBJ1-2 - TRBV5-1 CASSRGPTGENDGYTF TGCGCCAGCAGCCGGGGGCCGACAGGGGAAAACGATGGCTACACCTTC
- TRBJ1-2 - TRBV29-1 CSVEPNRLGYTF TGCAGCGTTGAACCTAACAGGCTGGGCTACACCTTC
- TRBJ2-1 - TRBV27 CASSYSGGNNEQFF TGTGCCAGCAGTTACAGCGGAGGGAACAATGAGCAGTTCTTC
TRBD2 TRBJ2-1 - TRBV7-3 CASSRSLAGRDNEQFF TGTGCCAGCAGTCGGAGCCTAGCGGGGCGAGACAATGAGCAGTTCTTC
- TRBJ2-3 - TRBV5-6 CASSYGVRGALTTDTQYF TGTGCCAGCAGTTATGGGGTCAGGGGCGCCTTAACCACAGATACGCAGTATTTT
TRBD1 TRBJ1-2 - TRBV5-1 CASSSQGQLYGYTF TGCGCCAGCAGCAGCCAGGGACAGCTCTATGGCTACACCTTC
TRBD1 TRBJ2-7 few TRBV11-2 CASSVTGGASYEQYF TGTGCCAGCAGCGTTACAGGGGGCGCGTCCTACGAGCAGTACTTC
- TRBJ2-1 few TRBV29-1 CSVKPRSGSYNEQFF TGCAGCGTCAAACCGCGAAGCGGGTCCTACAATGAGCAGTTCTTC
- TRBJ1-6 - TRBV6-5 CASSKPGDSPLHF TGTGCCAGCAGTAAGCCAGGGGATTCACCCCTCCACTTT
TRBD1 TRBJ1-1 - TRBV19 CASSIDEGAVGTEAFF TGTGCCAGTAGTATAGACGAGGGGGCGGTTGGCACTGAAGCTTTCTTT
TRBD2 TRBJ2-1 - TRBV9 CASSVDERRGYNEQFF TGTGCCAGCAGCGTAGACGAGAGGCGGGGGTACAATGAGCAGTTCTTC
- TRBJ1-5 once TRBV7-6 CASSLGQNQPQHF TGTGCCAGCAGCTTAGGACAGAATCAGCCCCAGCATTTT
TRBD2 TRBJ2-7 - TRBV11-2 CASRPNIYSPRTSSYEQYF TGTGCCAGCAGACCCAACATTTATAGCCCCAGGACTAGCTCCTACGAGCAGTACTTC
- TRBJ2-5 - TRBV5-4 CASSPYPGETQYF TGTGCCAGCAGCCCTTATCCGGGGGAGACCCAGTACTTC
- TRBJ2-7 - TRBV4-1 CASSQDRGLGEQYF TGCGCCAGCAGCCAAGATCGGGGTTTGGGTGAGCAGTACTTC
TRBD1 TRBJ1-1 - TRBV29-1 CSVVPLIQGAEAFF TGCAGCGTTGTACCCCTAATCCAGGGGGCTGAAGCTTTCTTT
TRBD1 TRBJ1-6 - TRBV6-5 CASSRGQGALSPLHF TGTGCCAGCAGTCGTGGACAGGGGGCCCTGTCACCCCTCCACTTT
TRBD2 TRBJ2-1 - TRBV6-1 CASQISGSSYNEQFF TGTGCCAGCCAAATTAGCGGGAGCTCCTACAATGAGCAGTTCTTC
- TRBJ1-3 - TRBV5-6 CASSPGPGAGNTIYF TGTGCCAGCAGTCCCGGTCCAGGGGCTGGAAACACCATATATTTT
- TRBJ1-2 - TRBV6-5 CASSYFSGNYGYTF TGTGCCAGCAGTTACTTCTCCGGGAACTATGGCTACACCTTC
TRBD1 TRBJ1-2 - TRBV7-2 CASSPTPGGDGYTF TGTGCCAGCAGCCCCACTCCAGGGGGCGATGGCTACACCTTC
TRBD1 TRBJ2-7 few TRBV5-5 CASRQDRGHEQYF TGTGCCAGCAGACAGGACAGGGGCCACGAGCAGTACTTC
- TRBJ1-3 - TRBV5-6 CASSFGPGEIYF TGTGCCAGCAGCTTTGGGCCAGGTGAAATATATTTT
- TRBJ1-3 - TRBV10-1 CASNGQNSGNTIYF TGCGCCAGCAACGGACAGAACTCTGGAAACACCATATATTTT
TRBD1 TRBJ2-7 few TRBV13 CASSLKQGAYEQYF TGTGCCAGCAGCTTAAAACAGGGGGCTTACGAGCAGTACTTC
- TRBJ2-1 - TRBV5-1 CASNPQGWDNEQFF TGCGCCAGCAACCCCCAGGGTTGGGACAATGAGCAGTTCTTC
- TRBJ1-6 - TRBV6-5 CASSYGGSSYNSPLHF TGTGCCAGCAGTTACGGTGGGAGCTCCTATAATTCACCCCTCCACTTT
- TRBJ2-4 - TRBV21-1 CASSRGGGLAKNIQYF TGTGCCAGCAGCAGGGGCGGGGGCTTAGCCAAAAACATTCAGTACTTC
- TRBJ2-1 - TRBV9 CASSVIGGGEQFF TGTGCCAGCAGCGTCATAGGGGGGGGTGAGCAGTTCTTC
- TRBJ2-1 - TRBV5-6 CASSLALGARNEQFF TGTGCCAGCAGCTTGGCTTTGGGGGCTAGGAATGAGCAGTTCTTC
- TRBJ2-1 - TRBV7-6 CASSLTTYEQFF TGTGCCAGCAGCTTAACTACGTATGAGCAGTTCTTC
TRBD2 TRBJ2-1 few TRBV9 CASSITSEGYNEQFF TGTGCCAGCAGCATTACTAGCGAGGGCTACAATGAGCAGTTCTTC
TRBD2 TRBJ2-7 - TRBV7-6 CASSLTPSGNPEQYF TGTGCCAGCAGCCTAACCCCTAGCGGGAACCCCGAGCAGTACTTC
TRBD2 TRBJ2-1 - TRBV9 CASSVSGVSYNEQFF TGTGCCAGCAGCGTTAGCGGGGTTTCCTACAATGAGCAGTTCTTC
TRBD1 TRBJ1-3 - TRBV9 CASSVEQGATGNTIYF TGTGCCAGCAGCGTAGAACAGGGGGCCACTGGAAACACCATATATTTT
- TRBJ1-4 - TRBV7-8 CASSPREGLVANEKLFF TGTGCCAGCAGCCCCCGGGAGGGCCTTGTGGCTAATGAAAAACTGTTTTTT
- TRBJ2-1 - TRBV4-1 CASSQDPGSYFLNEQFF TGCGCCAGCAGCCAAGATCCGGGGTCGTATTTCCTGAATGAGCAGTTCTTC
- TRBJ1-4 - TRBV2 CASSEALGGEKLFF TGTGCCAGCAGTGAAGCGCTCGGGGGTGAAAAACTGTTTTTT
- TRBJ1-5 few TRBV19 CASSKRRVGTNQPQHF TGTGCCAGTAGTAAACGCAGGGTGGGTACCAATCAGCCCCAGCATTTT
TRBD1 TRBJ1-6 - TRBV2 CASSADRGRRNSPLHF TGTGCCAGCAGTGCGGACAGGGGGCGGCGTAATTCACCCCTCCACTTT
- TRBJ2-1 - TRBV18 CASSPRPGSLGYNEQFF TGTGCCAGCTCACCCCGCCCGGGGTCTCTAGGTTACAATGAGCAGTTCTTC
- TRBJ2-7 - TRBV27 CASTSVGGPKTYEQYF TGTGCCAGCACCTCTGTGGGGGGACCTAAAACCTACGAGCAGTACTTC
TRBD2 TRBJ2-3 - TRBV9 CASSVDPAGAPTDTQYF TGTGCCAGCAGCGTAGATCCAGCGGGGGCCCCCACAGATACGCAGTATTTT